The 21 T cell receptor delta chains given below trace back to one sample, sequenced in a study of gamma-delta T cells after stem cell transplantation. TCRdb reprocessed the RT-PCR reads through CATT. The table has about 1,400 delta-chain clones, around 13% seen once. Source material: gamma-delta T cells. These receptors originate from a human donor. It is not recorded whose cells these are; they may come from a transplant donor.

As concerns this clone: The protein recorded in TCRdb matches a much larger clone and deviates from this DNA's translation at residue 15, suggesting a read error; the protein here is obtained by translating the DNA. The CDR3 DNA follows: TGTGCCTGTGACACCGTGCGCGGGATACGAACGACCGATAAACGCATCTTT. Protein product: CACDTVRGIRTTDKRIF. The chain employs TRDV2 and TRDJ1; 8 nucleotides align to TRDD3. The germline V gene has CDR1 GEAIGNYY and CDR2 EKD. The CDR3 covers 17 residues.

With regard to this clone: A far larger clone is one base from this, pointing to a likely read error. This sample also contains other DNA sequences that code for the same CDR3. The chain recombines TRDV2 with TRDJ1, with a tentative D call TRDD2 (8 bases). CDR1 is GEAIGNYY, CDR2 EKD, per germline. Trimming removed 1 base from V and 0 bases from J, with 35 bases in between. The CDR3 loop spans 23 amino acids. The CDR3 bases are TGTGCCTGTGACACGAGATCTTCCTACCCTGTACTGGGGATCAGGGGGGACACCGATAAACTCATCTTT. Translating it yields CACDTRSSYPVLGIRGDTDKLIF.

This clone rates as large (0.1 to 1%). Other DNA sequences within the sample encode an identical CDR3. The chain carries TRDV2 and TRDJ1; 11 bases line up with TRDD3. Trimming removed 0 bases from V and 3 bases from J; junction bases left unmatched: 11. Germline assignment: CDR1 GEAIGNYY and CDR2 EKD. The CDR3 sequence is 18 residues long. As DNA, the CDR3 is TGTGCCTGTGACACCTTAGGGGCTTCTGGGGGATACTCCGATAAACTCATCTTT. It is translated as CACDTLGASGGYSDKLIF.

This clone was counted a few times. The rearrangement uses TRDV2 and TRDJ1; the D gene is possibly TRDD3 (6 bases). The CDR3 loop spans 14 amino acids. Trimming removed 0 bases from V and 0 bases from J, with 7 bases in between. CDR1 and CDR2 from the germline V gene are GEAIGNYY and EKD. The CDR3 DNA is TGTGCCTGTGACACCCTGGGGCACACCGATAAACTCATCTTT. Amino acid sequence: CACDTLGHTDKLIF.

As concerns this clone: Just one base apart from a much larger clone, this may be a read error. The CDR3, as DNA: TGTGCCTGTTACACCCTAAGGCCTTCCCTTACTGGGGGATACCCGGCAGCCGATAAACTCATCTTT. It translates to CACYTLRPSLTGGYPAADKLIF. The genes are TRDV2 and TRDJ1; 12 bases are shared with TRDD3. CDR3 length: 22 amino acids. The germline CDR1 and CDR2 sequences are GEAIGNYY and EKD.

Regarding this clone: A far more abundant clone sits one base away, making this likely a read error. This specimen includes other DNA sequences encoding the same CDR3. The chain has TRDV2 and TRDJ1; 8 bases are a match to TRDD3. The ends lost 3 bases at V and 1 base at J; junction bases unmatched: 21. The V gene's germline CDR1 is GEAIGNYY and CDR2 EKD. The CDR3 sequence is 20 residues long. In nucleotides, the CDR3 is TGTGCCTGTGACTTGATGTCGGCGGGGCTTGGGGATACATCCACCGATAAACTCATCTTT. Protein sequence: CACDLMSAGLGDTSTDKLIF.

In the case of this clone: The mismatch at residue 11 between this DNA's translation and the TCRdb protein of a much larger clone likely reflects a read error; the protein shown is translated from the DNA. The V gene is TRDV2, the J gene TRDJ1, with no clear D. The germline V gene encodes CDR1 GEAIGNYY and CDR2 EKD. This CDR3 is 17 amino acids long. Trimming cost V 1 base and J 1 base, with 18 bases left between them. CDR3 residues: CACDTLLRKKGTDKLIF. The DNA for the CDR3 is TGTGCCTGTGACACGCTACTGAGGAAGAAGGGCACCGATAAACTCATCTTT.

This clone showed up just a few times. This DNA translates differently at residue 16 from the TCRdb protein, which is that of a much larger clone; a read error is likely, and the protein shown is the DNA's own translation. The V gene is TRDV2, the J gene TRDJ1; TRDD3 aligns across 13 bases. The CDR3 is 19 residues long. CDR1 GEAIGNYY and CDR2 EKD come from the germline V gene. DNA for the CDR3: TGTGCCTGTGACTCCGTACTGGGGGATACGCTGGTTACCACCGATAACCTCATCTTT. This codes for CACDSVLGDTLVTTDNLIF.

This clone was observed a few times. TCRdb records a much larger clone's protein for this DNA, with a difference at residue 8 that likely arises from a read error; the protein given is the translation of the DNA. The chain couples TRDV2 to TRDJ1; D is perhaps TRDD3 (7 bases). The CDR3 runs to 19 residues. The germline CDR1 and CDR2 sequences are GEAIGNYY and EKD. Trimming stripped 1 base from V and 4 bases from J, with 27 bases between. The chain's CDR3 is CACDTAGSPTGAYGDKLIF. The CDR3 DNA sequence: TGTGCCTGTGACACGGCGGGCTCTCCTACTGGGGCTTATGGCGATAAACTCATCTTT.

A few counts support this clone. A read error likely explains why the TCRdb protein, taken from a much larger clone, differs from this DNA's translation at residue 12; the protein shown is translated from the DNA. The V and J genes are TRDV2 and TRDJ1, with 10 bases that match TRDD3. Germline V gene sequence: CDR1 GEAIGNYY, CDR2 EKD. J gave up 1 base and V 0 bases, and 10 bases lay outside the gene matches. The CDR3 spans 18 residues. CDR3 nucleotides: TGTGCCTGTGACACCGTAAAACTGGGGGATCCGTGCACCGATAAACTCATCTTT. Translated, it gives CACDTVKLGDPCTDKLIF.

This clone is judged large. Other DNA sequences in this sample translate to the same CDR3. The rearrangement joins TRDV2 to TRDJ1, with 9 nucleotides matching TRDD3. There are 18 residues in the CDR3. V lost 0 bases and J lost 0; bases outside the gene matches: 10. Germline V gene lookup returns CDR1 GEAIGNYY and CDR2 EKD. CDR3 nucleotide sequence: TGTGCCTGTGACACCGTCCTTACTGGGGGACACTACACCGATAAACTCATCTTT. Translating it yields CACDTVLTGGHYTDKLIF.

Worth noting for this clone: A read error is likely here: a far larger clone is one base away. This same CDR3 is encoded by further DNA sequences in the sample. This rearrangement joins TRDV2 to TRDJ1; 8 positions match TRDD3. V gave up 2 bases and J gave up 1 base; unmatched junction bases: 29. Per the germline V gene, CDR1 is GEAIGNYY and CDR2 is EKD. The length of the CDR3 is 23 residues. The CDR3 spells CACDKVGTSQKNITGGSTDKLIF. CDR3 sequence (DNA): TGTGCCTGTGACAAGGTGGGAACTTCCCAAAAAAACATTACTGGGGGCTCCACCGATAAACTCATCTTT.

A few counts support this clone. TCRdb records a much larger clone's protein for this DNA, with a difference at residue 11 that likely arises from a read error; the protein given is the translation of the DNA. The chain links TRDV2 to TRDJ2; 12 bases fit TRDD3. The germline gives CDR1 GEAIGNYY, CDR2 EKD. The J segment lost 9 bases and the V segment lost 0 bases, leaving 4 bases of the junction unmatched. The CDR3 length is 15 residues. The CDR3 region is CACDTVLGDTTQLFF. CDR3 nucleotide sequence: TGTGCCTGTGACACCGTACTGGGGGATACAACACAACTCTTCTTT.

Comment on this clone: Only one base separates this from a far larger clonotype, so it likely reflects a read error. J is TRDJ1 and V is TRDV2, with 8 nucleotides matching TRDD3. Looked up from germline, CDR1 is GEAIGNYY and CDR2 is EKD. J gave up 1 base and V 2 bases, and 29 bases lay outside the gene matches. There are 23 residues in the CDR3. The CDR3 protein is CACDSIQIGSWGKGVRGTDKLIF. The CDR3 DNA follows: TGTGCCTGTGACAGTATCCAGATAGGGAGCTGGGGGAAAGGTGTGAGGGGCACCGATAAACTCATCTTT.

Regarding this clone: The protein given by TCRdb reflects a much larger clone and differs at residue 13 from this DNA's translation, likely from a read error; the protein shown is the DNA's translation. The chain employs TRDV2 and TRDJ1, with 9 bases aligning to TRDD3. The CDR3 has 20 residues. V gave up 3 bases and J gave up 1 base; unmatched junction bases: 20. Germline V gene data show CDR1 as GEAIGNYY and CDR2 as EKD. As DNA, the CDR3 is TGTGCCTGTGACTTGATGTCGGCGGGGCTGGGGGATTCATCCACCGATAAACTCATCTTT. Protein: CACDLMSAGLGDSSTDKLIF.

This clone has just a few counts. This DNA's translation and the protein TCRdb lists, from a much larger clone, do not match at residue 15, likely due to a read error; the protein shown is translated from the DNA. The chain couples TRDV2 to TRDJ1, with D perhaps TRDD3 (6 bases). The CDR3 sequence is 18 residues long. CDR1 is GEAIGNYY and CDR2 is EKD in the germline V gene. CDR3 in DNA: TGTGCCTGTGAGCATATCCCACCTGGGGATCAGTACACCGATGAACTCATCTTT. It specifies CACEHIPPGDQYTDELIF.

To note about this clone: It differs at one base from a far larger clone, so likely a read error. The CDR3 DNA follows: TGTGCCTGTGACACCGTCTCCTACAGTGGTTGCGGTACTGGGGGATACTGGGATAAACTCATCTTT. It encodes CACDTVSYSGCGTGGYWDKLIF. The genes are TRDV2 and TRDJ1; 12 nucleotides match TRDD3. Germline values: CDR1 GEAIGNYY, CDR2 EKD. The CDR3 runs 22 residues. Trimming cost V 0 bases and J 5 bases; bases outside gene matches: 24.

Remarks on this clone: A far larger clone is one nucleotide away, so this likely arose from a read error. At the DNA level, this CDR3 is encoded by other sequences in the same sample as well. This sequence joins TRDV2 and TRDJ1; 10 bases align to TRDD3. The CDR3 sequence is 21 residues long. After removal of 1 base from V and 0 bases from J, the junction contained 19 bases not matched to a gene. The V gene's germline CDR1 is GEAIGNYY and CDR2 EKD. CDR3 protein: CACDTLVLGDPTRLYTDKLIF. The CDR3, as DNA: TGTGCCTGTGACACACTAGTACTGGGGGATCCAACTCGACTGTACACCGATAAACTCATCTTT.

This clone was observed a handful of times. The protein TCRdb gives is from a much larger clone and does not agree with this DNA's translation at residue 8, likely a read error; the protein shown here comes from the DNA. This chain joins TRDV2 and TRDJ3, with 7 positions matching TRDD3. The CDR3 is made up of 18 amino acids. Per the germline V gene, CDR1 is GEAIGNYY and CDR2 is EKD. V lost 1 base and J lost 0; bases outside the gene matches: 5. DNA of the CDR3: TGTGCCTGTGACACAGGGGGATTTAGCTCCTGGGACACCCGACAGATGTTTTTC. It codes for CACDTGGFSSWDTRQMFF.

By its share, this clone is hyperexpanded (1% or more). The sample carries other DNA sequences with the same CDR3. The chain joins TRDV2 to TRDJ1; 13 bases are a match to TRDD3. CDR1 is GEAIGNYY and CDR2 is EKD in the germline V gene. The CDR3 spans 17 residues. The V segment lost 3 bases and the J segment 2 bases; nucleotides outside the gene matches: 8. For the CDR3, the DNA is TGTGCCTGTGACCCGGTACTGGGGGATACGGGAACCGATAAACTCATCTTT. Its protein product is CACDPVLGDTGTDKLIF.

Concerning this clone: With a far larger clone one base away, a read error is the likely cause. Other DNA sequences in the same sample also yield this CDR3. The rearrangement links TRDV2 to TRDJ3; 8 nucleotides align to TRDD3. CDR3 length equals 23 residues. J lost 0 bases, V lost 0 bases, and 18 bases had no gene match. Germline assignment: CDR1 GEAIGNYY and CDR2 EKD. CDR3 residues: CACDTVKGLGALRSSWDTRQMFF. The CDR3 nucleotides are TGTGCCTGTGACACCGTTAAGGGACTGGGGGCCCTGCGCAGCTCCTGGGACACCCGACAGATGTTTTTC.